Presented here are 25 T cell receptor beta chains from one specimen sequenced in a study of beta chain features in type 1 diabetes. Regarding the study as a whole: Researchers report that Type 1 diabetes patients had moderately but significantly shorter TCRB CDR3s across all four CD4+ subsets.

Of the isolated RNA, all was reverse transcribed, and so the sequenced material was expressed TCRB transcripts. Assay: immunoSEQ multiplex PCR; the TCRdb copy retains only in-frame clones and omits some. The sample consists of about 150,000 clones, 13% of them appearing once. The antigens these receptors bind are not known. The specimen sequenced was central memory CD4+ T cells from blood. These receptor sequences come from a man in his late teens or twenties with type 1 diabetes.

The chain recombines TRBV29-1 with TRBJ2-3; D unclear. The V end was cut by 7 bases, the J end by 0 bases, with 11 bases between. The CDR3 length is 13 residues. CDR1 and CDR2 (germline): SQVTM, ANQGSEA. The CDR3 protein is CSGEEHSTDTQYF. The CDR3 DNA is TGCAGCGGTGAGGAGCATAGCACAGATACGCAGTATTTT.

The rearrangement uses TRBV5-1 and TRBJ1-1; the D is unclear. This CDR3 comprises 16 residues. V was cut by 2 bases and J by 1 base, with 15 bases left in between. Germline CDR1 is SGHRS and CDR2 is YFSETQ. For the CDR3, the DNA is TGCGCCAGCAGCTTTGACGGGAGGAGTACGAACACTGAAGCTTTCTTT. Translation: CASSFDGRSTNTEAFF.

This chain uses TRBV30 with TRBJ2-2, with D perhaps assigned TRBD1 or TRBD2 (5 bases each). The germline V gene encodes CDR1 GTSNPN and CDR2 SVGIG (reference sequence). The CDR3 runs to 15 residues. Trimming shortened V by 2 bases and J by 2 bases, and 12 bases separated the two germline ends. CDR3 sequence reads: CAWSLAGSNTGELFF. The CDR3 coding sequence is TGTGCCTGGAGTTTGGCAGGGAGCAACACCGGGGAGCTGTTTTTT.

The chain employs TRBV27 and TRBJ1-6; D is ambiguous. Looked up from germline, CDR1 is MNHEY and CDR2 is SMNVEV (reference sequence). The CDR3 is made up of 15 amino acids. V dropped 5 bases and J dropped 5 bases, with 13 bases sitting between them. The CDR3, as DNA: TGTGCCAGCAGTCTAGGAAGCATAAATAATTCACCCCTCCACTTT. Translated: CASSLGSINNSPLHF.

In this sample, this clone turned up a few times. Other nucleotide sequences from this sample produce the same CDR3. The chain couples TRBV5-6 to TRBJ1-2; tentatively, D is TRBD1 (6 bases). V was cut by 4 bases and J by 3 bases, with 7 bases left in between. The CDR3 sequence is 12 residues long. Germline assignment: CDR1 SGHDT and CDR2 YYEEEE. The CDR3: CASSPGDYGYTF. CDR3 DNA: TGTGCCAGCAGCCCAGGGGACTATGGCTACACCTTC.

This clone was counted at least ten times. The chain has TRBV28 and TRBJ2-1; weak D call: TRBD2 (6 bases). This CDR3 has 14 residues. Germline loops: CDR1 MDHEN, CDR2 SYDVKM. Trimming cost V 7 bases and J 2 bases, with 12 bases left between them. CDR3 region: CASTPGLAYNEQFF. Here the CDR3 DNA reads TGTGCCAGCACCCCGGGACTCGCCTACAATGAGCAGTTCTTC.

The J gene is TRBJ2-7, the V gene TRBV5-1; 11 bases are shared with TRBD1. V dropped 4 bases and J dropped 10; count of bases not matched to a gene: 10. Germline V CDR1 and CDR2: SGHRS, YFSETQ. The CDR3 runs to 14 residues. In DNA form, the CDR3 reads TGCGCCAGCAGCCAACCAACGGACAGGGGGCAACAGTACTTC. Residues: CASSQPTDRGQQYF. The full variable domain, rest sourced from reference TRBV5-1 and TRBJ2-7, is KAGVTQTPRYLIKTRGQQVTLSCSPISGHRSVSWYQQTPGQGLQFLFEYFSETQRNKGNFPGRFSGRQFSNSRSEMNVSTLELGDSALYLCASSQPTDRGQQYFGPGTRLTVT.

This clone has just a few counts. The chain carries TRBV29-1 and TRBJ2-3, with 11 bases aligning to TRBD1. Germline values: CDR1 SQVTM, CDR2 ANQGSEA. This CDR3 contains 14 residues. The J segment lost 4 bases and the V segment lost 4 bases, leaving 4 bases of the junction unmatched. The CDR3, as DNA: TGCAGCGTTGGGGGACAGGGGGTATCAGATACGCAGTATTTT. Protein sequence: CSVGGQGVSDTQYF.

The rearrangement joins TRBV15 to TRBJ2-5, with a possible D match to TRBD2 (7 bases). CDR3 size: 14 residues. V lost 5 bases, J lost 5 bases, and 15 bases lay in between. Germline V gives CDR1 LNHNV, CDR2 YYDKDF (reference sequence). The CDR3: CATSARGGGETQYF. The CDR3 DNA follows: TGTGCCACCAGCGCCCGCGGGGGCGGGGAGACCCAGTACTTC.

This clone has only a few counts. The V and J genes are TRBV9 and TRBJ2-1, with TRBD1 matching 8 bases. CDR3 size: 14 residues. Germline CDR1 is SGDLS and CDR2 is YYNGEE. Trimming at V came to 4 bases and at J to 7 bases, leaving 7 bases not matched to a gene. CDR3: CASSLRQGRNEQFF. Here the CDR3 DNA reads TGTGCCAGCAGCTTGAGACAGGGGAGGAATGAGCAGTTCTTC.

V and J are TRBV7-3 and TRBJ2-1, with no clear D. V was clipped by 4 bases and J by 5 bases, with 12 bases between them. This CDR3 is built from 14 residues. From germline, CDR1 is SGHTA and CDR2 FQGTGA. The CDR3 reads CASSSPTEHNEQFF. The CDR3 DNA reads as TGTGCCAGCAGCTCTCCGACGGAGCACAATGAGCAGTTCTTC.

This clone was seen a handful of times. CDR3: CASSQGDSANYGYTF. Here the CDR3 DNA reads TGTGCCAGCAGCCAAGGGGACAGTGCAAACTATGGCTACACCTTC. The chain couples TRBV4-2 to TRBJ1-2; 7 positions agree with TRBD1. Germline CDR1 and CDR2: LGHNA and YNFKEQ. With V trimmed by 1 base and J by 2 bases, 4 bases remained unmatched. The CDR3 length is 15 residues.

This clone was detected ten times or more. This sequence joins TRBV12-5 and TRBJ1-1, with D possibly TRBD1 on 6 matching bases. CDR3 size: 12 residues. Germline CDR1 is LGHNT and CDR2 is FRNRAP. Trimming cost V 5 bases and J 12 bases, with 16 bases left between them. The CDR3 DNA follows: TGTGCTAGTGGTCCGGACAGTGGGCTTTCTTTCTTT. It translates to CASGPDSGLSFF. The complete variable domain, with remaining parts taken from reference TRBV12-5 and TRBJ1-1, reads DARVTQTPRHKVTEMGQEVTMRCQPILGHNTVFWYRQTMMQGLELLAYFRNRAPLDDSGMPKDRFSAEMPDATLATLKIQPSEPRDSAVYFCASGPDSGLSFFGQGTRLTVV.

In its sample, this clone was seen a few times. V usage is TRBV5-1 and J usage is TRBJ1-5; TRBD1 matches 8 bases. The CDR3 loop spans 14 amino acids. The J segment lost 4 bases and the V segment lost 4 bases, leaving 4 bases of the junction unmatched. Germline CDR1 is SGHRS and CDR2 is YFSETQ. The CDR3 region has the DNA TGCGCCAGCAGCCAGGGACAGGAAAATCAGCCCCAGCATTTT. Protein: CASSQGQENQPQHF.

V is TRBV7-2 and J is TRBJ1-1, with D tentatively TRBD1 (5 bases). The germline V gene has CDR1 SGHTA and CDR2 FQGNSA. V lost 7 bases and J 0 bases, leaving 9 bases between the germline ends. The CDR3 loop spans 13 amino acids. The chain's CDR3 is CASTFRVNTEAFF. CDR3 nucleotide sequence: TGTGCCAGCACTTTCAGGGTGAACACTGAAGCTTTCTTT. Complete variable domain (other parts from reference TRBV7-2 and TRBJ1-1): GAGVSQSPSNKVTEKGKDVELRCDPISGHTALYWYRQSLGQGLEFLIYFQGNSAPDKSGLPSDRFSAERTGGSVSTLTIQRTQQEDSAVYLCASTFRVNTEAFFGQGTRLTVV.

J is TRBJ1-5 and V is TRBV28; D ambiguous. The CDR3 sequence is 12 residues long. Germline V lookup: CDR1 MDHEN, CDR2 SYDVKM. V was clipped by 4 bases and J by 6 bases, with 7 bases between them. As DNA, the CDR3 is TGTGCCAGCAGTTACCGAGGTCAGCCCCAGCATTTT. It encodes CASSYRGQPQHF.

The sample holds a few counts of this clone. The J gene is TRBJ1-4, the V gene TRBV14; D gene ambiguous. Germline V gene sequence: CDR1 SGHDN, CDR2 FVKESK. The V end lost 5 bases, the J end lost 8 bases, and 12 bases lay between the germline ends. The CDR3 spans 13 residues. The CDR3 sequence: CASSEGTKEKLFF. The CDR3 DNA follows: TGTGCCAGCAGCGAAGGTACCAAGGAAAAACTGTTTTTT.

The genes are TRBV2 and TRBJ2-1, with D possibly matching TRBD2 (6 bases). Deletions cut 8 bases from V and 9 bases from J, with 23 bases between. The CDR3 totals 15 residues. CDR1 and CDR2 (germline): SNHLY, FYNNEI. DNA for the CDR3: TGTGCCAGCTCCCCGTGGGGGGTTCAGCTCGCTGAGCAGTTCTTC. Protein: CASSPWGVQLAEQFF.

The rearrangement joins TRBV19 to TRBJ1-2; tentative D call: TRBD1 (5 bases). The CDR3 loop spans 15 amino acids. With 6 bases removed from V and 1 base from J, the gap between germline ends came to 15 bases. The germline gives CDR1 LNHDA, CDR2 SQIVND (reference sequence). CDR3: CASSTAGRSNYGYTF. The DNA for the CDR3 is TGTGCCAGTAGCACAGCAGGGCGGAGTAACTATGGCTACACCTTC.

There are many counts of this clone. This chain connects TRBV18 to TRBJ1-1; the D is unclear. Trimming took off 6 bases at V and 8 bases at J, with 16 bases between the two ends. Germline V CDR1 and CDR2: KGHSH, LQKENI. This CDR3 region has 13 residues. The DNA for the CDR3 is TGTGCCAGCTCCCCCGGACGGAGCGGAGAAGCTTTCTTT. Amino acid sequence: CASSPGRSGEAFF.

V and J are TRBV20-1 and TRBJ1-2; tentatively, D is TRBD1 (5 bases). V was cut by 5 bases and J by 8 bases, with 12 bases left in between. There are 11 residues in the CDR3. Germline V gene lookup returns CDR1 DFQATT and CDR2 SNEGSKA (reference sequence). The CDR3 nucleotides read TGCAGTGCTCTAAGGGGCCAGGGCTACACCTTC. Protein sequence: CSALRGQGYTF.

CDR3 in amino acids: CASSLAGLTGELFF. In DNA form, the CDR3 reads TGTGCCAGCAGCTTGGCGGGGCTTACCGGGGAGCTGTTTTTT. The chain carries TRBV5-4 and TRBJ2-2; TRBD1 or TRBD2 may be the D gene (5 bases each). Trimming shortened V by 0 bases and J by 5 bases, and 8 bases separated the two germline ends. Per germline, CDR1 SGHNT and CDR2 YYREEE (reference sequence). The CDR3 is 14 residues long.

The V and J genes are TRBV15 and TRBJ2-3, with TRBD2 matching over 7 bases. With 0 bases clipped from V and 3 bases from J, the junction kept 9 bases outside the gene matches. Germline V gene lookup returns CDR1 LNHNV and CDR2 YYDKDF (reference sequence). The CDR3 is made up of 17 amino acids. The CDR3 DNA is TGTGCCACCAGCAGAGATCGAACTAGCGTGGTAACAGATACGCAGTATTTT. As protein: CATSRDRTSVVTDTQYF.

In its sample, this clone was seen many times. The chain carries TRBV19 and TRBJ2-1; D unresolved. This CDR3 has 12 residues. CDR1 is LNHDA and CDR2 is SQIVND in the germline V gene (reference sequence). Trimming shortened V by 1 base and J by 4 bases, and 2 bases separated the two germline ends. The CDR3 loop reads CASSIAYNEQFF. CDR3 coding DNA: TGTGCCAGTAGTATAGCTTACAATGAGCAGTTCTTC. The full variable domain, its missing parts supplied by reference TRBV19 and TRBJ2-1, is DGGITQSPKYLFRKEGQNVTLSCEQNLNHDAMYWYRQDPGQGLRLIYYSQIVNDFQKGDIAEGYSVSREKKESFPLTVTSAQKNPTAFYLCASSIAYNEQFFGPGTRLTVL.

The chain is built from TRBV7-6 and TRBJ2-7, with 7 bases that match TRBD1. V lost 4 bases, J lost 2 bases, and 5 bases stayed unmatched. The germline gives CDR1 SGHVS, CDR2 FNYEAQ. The CDR3 loop spans 14 amino acids. The CDR3 coding sequence is TGTGCCAGCAGCTCAACGGGACAGCCCTACGAGCAGTACTTC. It specifies CASSSTGQPYEQYF.